This note documents a single T cell receptor beta chain sequence. Its antigen is unknown. Germline V lookup: CDR1 LNHDA, CDR2 SQIVND (reference sequence). V was cut by 6 bases and J by 8 bases, with 13 bases left in between. The CDR3 runs to 12 residues. Blood was sampled at baseline, cycle 4 day 1, and cycle 7 day 1. These data originate in a study of OX40 agonist ivuxolimab in advanced cancers. Study details: Patients with prior anti-PD-1, anti-PD-L1 or anti-CTLA-4 therapy were eligible; about 41% had some.

Study-wide results and limits: Clonal expansion by week 6 occurred in CD4+ and CD8+ blood T cells (at 0.1 to 3.0 mg/kg).

Using immunoSEQ multiplex PCR, the repertoire was profiled, and TCRdb retains in-frame clones only, with some absent. The data show about 60,000 clones, around four fifths seen once. This chain uses TRBV19 with TRBJ1-1, with D possibly being TRBD1 (6 bases). This receptor was identified in an adult with an advanced solid tumor such as melanoma, head and neck, liver or kidney cancer. This material consisted of CD4+ or CD8+ T cells sorted from blood, taken in a trial of the OX40 agonist ivuxolimab. The CDR3 coding sequence is TGTGCCAGTAGCAAGATAGGGACAGAAGCTTTCTTT. The encoded protein is CASSKIGTEAFF.